One sample yielded the 31 T cell receptor beta chains listed below, sequenced in a study of T-cell reconstitution after alpha-beta-depleted transplantation in children (dated by TCRdb to the mid-2010s). What this sample's treatment or condition label stands for: allogeneic hematopoietic cell transplantation with graft depleted of TCRalphabeta T cells and CD19 B cells. Library prep was done by PCR. The sequencer listed for this sample is Illumina HiSeq 2500. TCR libraries were prepared with molecular barcoding, using unique molecular identifiers to normalize TCRbeta repertoire quantification. TCRdb reworked the public reads: Q25 trimming with fastp, MiXCR clone assembly, productive beta chains retained. Rows are unified per CDR3 protein, each entry keeping the most common DNA and genes. The sample profile shows 140,000 to 150,000 distinct CDR3 sequences; more than 8% of them were found once. Clones ranked in the top ten supply approximately 18% of the sample.

Sequences were derived from PBMCs, mostly from graft donor cells, sampled 180 days after TCRalphabeta/CD19-depleted stem cell transplant. The source is a female patient between 2 and 10 years old who had a stem cell transplant for congenital amegakaryocytic thrombocytopenia, so the T cells may come from the graft donor.

This clonotype turned up a few times. The chain joins TRBV6-1 to TRBJ2-7; 11 bases match TRBD2. Trimming took 6 bases from V and 5 from J; bases not matched to a gene: 3. The CDR3 has 13 amino acids. Germline V CDR1 and CDR2: MNHNS, SASEGT. DNA of the CDR3: TGTGCCAGCAGACTAGCGGGAGCGGACGAGCAGTACTTC. It codes for CASRLAGADEQYF.

The V and J genes are TRBV20-1 and TRBJ1-6, with TRBD1 as a possible D gene (5 bases). Trimming pared 1 base from V and 7 bases from J, leaving 14 bases between. Germline V gene data show CDR1 as DFQATT and CDR2 as SNEGSKA (reference sequence). CDR3 length equals 15 residues. The CDR3 DNA follows: TGCAGTGCTAGAGGGCTCTGGGGGGGGAATTCACCCCTCCACTTT. Its protein product is CSARGLWGGNSPLHF.

This clonotype was seen many times. V gene TRBV5-6 combines with J gene TRBJ2-1, with 11 nucleotides matching TRBD2. The CDR3 spans 17 residues. Per the germline V gene, CDR1 is SGHDT and CDR2 is YYEEEE. After removal of 0 bases from V and 3 bases from J, the junction contained 5 bases not matched to a gene. The CDR3 region has the DNA TGTGCCAGCAGCTTGGGCCCTAGCGGGGGGTTCTACAATGAGCAGTTCTTC. Translation: CASSLGPSGGFYNEQFF.

This clonotype was seen at least ten times. One end of the junction varies from germline; a read error may be responsible. The rearrangement uses TRBV6-1 and TRBJ2-2, with D perhaps given as TRBD1 or TRBD2 (5 bases each). CDR3 length: 11 residues. CDR1 and CDR2 (germline): MNHNS, SASEGT. CDR3 sequence (DNA): TGTGCCAGCAGTGAAGCGAGGGACCGATCCTTT. Translated, it gives CASSEARDRSF.

In this sample, this clonotype turned up a few times. The CDR3 sequence is CSVGPGTQETQYF. DNA of the CDR3: TGCAGCGTTGGACCCGGGACGCAAGAGACCCAGTACTTC. V is TRBV29-1 and J is TRBJ2-5, with D perhaps assigned TRBD1 or TRBD2 (5 bases each). In germline, CDR1 is SQVTM, CDR2 ANQGSEA. The V end was cut by 4 bases, the J end by 2 bases, with 11 bases between. There are 13 residues in the CDR3.

In its sample, this clonotype was seen many times. This chain links TRBV12-3 or TRBV12-4 with TRBJ2-1; the D gene is possibly TRBD1 (6 bases). The CDR3 is made up of 14 amino acids. The V gene lost 4 bases and the J gene lost 6 bases, with 13 bases spanning the gap. Written as DNA, the CDR3 is TGTGCCAGCAGTTGGAGTCGGACAGTCAATGAGCAGTTCTTC. Translation gives CASSWSRTVNEQFF.

The gene calls are TRBV15 and TRBJ2-3; D might be TRBD2 (5 bases). V was cut by 7 bases and J by 3 bases, with 23 bases left in between. CDR1 and CDR2 (germline): LNHNV, YYDKDF (reference sequence). The CDR3 has 17 amino acids. In DNA form, the CDR3 reads TGTGCCACCAAAGGAGAGGGAAAGAAGAAAAAAACAGATACGCAGTATTTT. Translating gives CATKGEGKKKKTDTQYF.

This clonotype was found many times. The CDR3 DNA sequence: TGTGCCATCAGCATCGACAGGGAAGAGACCCAGTACTTC. The encoded protein is CAISIDREETQYF. The chain joins TRBV10-3 to TRBJ2-5; 7 bases are a match to TRBD1. Germline trimming cut 6 bases from V and 3 bases from J; bases unmatched to any gene: 4. The CDR3 is made up of 13 amino acids. Germline-derived CDR1 and CDR2 are ENHRY and SYGVKD.

This clonotype was counted only a few times. Its ends do not fully match the called genes, so a read error is possible. This chain joins TRBV12-3 or TRBV12-4 and TRBJ2-7; 7 bases agree with TRBD2. The CDR3 consists of 13 residues. The chain's CDR3 is CASSLADTYEQYF. The CDR3, as DNA: TGTGCCAGCAGTCTAGCGGATACCTACGAGCAGTACTTC.

This chain uses TRBV4-3 with TRBJ2-1; D is undetermined. Germline V gene lookup returns CDR1 LGHNA and CDR2 YSLEER. V shed 5 bases and J shed 9 bases, with 11 bases lying between them. CDR3 length: 12 amino acids. CDR3 bases: TGCGCCAGCAGCTTCATACGGAGTGAGCAGTTCTTC. The encoded protein is CASSFIRSEQFF.

This sequence joins TRBV11-2 and TRBJ2-1, with D tentatively TRBD1 (6 bases). Looked up from germline, CDR1 is SGHAT and CDR2 is FQNNGV. The CDR3 is 13 amino acids. Between the trimmed V and J ends, which lost 5 bases and 6 bases, there was a span of 11 bases. DNA of the CDR3: TGTGCCAGCAGCCCGACAGGAGCCAATGAGCAGTTCTTC. Protein: CASSPTGANEQFF.

The chain couples TRBV30 to TRBJ2-3, with 9 bases matching TRBD2. This CDR3 has 14 amino acids. The trim removed 4 bases at V and 5 bases at J, leaving 7 bases unmatched. The germline V gene has CDR1 GTSNPN and CDR2 SVGIG (reference sequence). This chain's CDR3 is CAWTQGLAGDTQYF. As DNA, the CDR3 is TGTGCCTGGACCCAGGGACTAGCTGGAGATACGCAGTATTTT.

This clonotype was counted ten times or more. The J gene is TRBJ2-7, the V gene TRBV3-1; possibly TRBD2 for D (6 bases). Per the germline V gene, CDR1 is LGHDT and CDR2 is YNNKEL (reference sequence). Trimming stripped 4 bases from V and 5 bases from J, with 15 bases between. The CDR3 spans 14 residues. CDR3 nucleotide sequence: TGTGCCAGCAGCCCCGGATGGGAGGCGGACGAGCAGTACTTC. It encodes CASSPGWEADEQYF.

This clonotype has at least ten counts. The rearrangement links TRBV7-7 to TRBJ2-7, with 8 bases identical to TRBD1. V gave up 3 bases and J gave up 3 bases; unmatched junction bases: 1. The CDR3 is made up of 13 amino acids. Germline V gene data show CDR1 as SSHAT and CDR2 as FNYEAQ (reference sequence). The CDR3 nucleotides are TGTGCCAGCAGCTTCGACAGGGGCTACGAGCAGTACTTC. Translated: CASSFDRGYEQYF.

This clonotype was recorded many times. The V gene is TRBV29-1, the J gene TRBJ2-2; unclear D gene. The germline CDR1 and CDR2 sequences are SQVTM and ANQGSEA. V gave up 4 bases and J gave up 5 bases, with 5 bases separating them. The CDR3 runs 11 residues. The CDR3 DNA sequence: TGCAGCGTTGGCCGTACCGGGGAGCTGTTTTTT. Translated, it gives CSVGRTGELFF.

This clonotype was counted many times. The J gene is TRBJ1-5, the V gene TRBV20-1; D is ambiguous. Deletions cut 3 bases from V and 12 bases from J, with 12 bases between. The CDR3 is made up of 11 amino acids. CDR1 is DFQATT, CDR2 SNEGSKA, per germline (reference sequence). CDR3 residues: CSASANPGQHF. CDR3 DNA: TGCAGTGCTAGTGCCAATCCGGGCCAGCATTTT.

This chain links TRBV5-6 with TRBJ2-5, with D maybe TRBD2 (6 bases). The CDR3 contains 13 residues. The germline V gene encodes CDR1 SGHDT and CDR2 YYEEEE. V shed 5 bases and J shed 4 bases, with 12 bases lying between them. The CDR3 here is CASSQIGGETQYF. The CDR3 nucleotides are TGTGCCAGCAGTCAGATCGGGGGAGAGACCCAGTACTTC.

This clonotype was seen at least ten times. The chain is built from TRBV28 and TRBJ1-3; D is unclear. The V end lost 5 bases, the J end lost 5 bases, and 10 bases lay between the germline ends. Germline loops: CDR1 MDHEN, CDR2 SYDVKM. This CDR3 has 13 amino acids. The CDR3 spells CASSPGGRNTIYF. Written as DNA, the CDR3 is TGTGCCAGCAGTCCCGGCGGTAGAAACACCATATATTTT.

This clonotype was detected only a few times. Since a much larger clone is just one base distant, this may be a read error. The chain uses TRBV6-5 and TRBJ1-4; D remains ambiguous. The ends were cut back, 0 bases at V and 13 bases at J, with 15 bases in the middle. The CDR3 loop spans 14 amino acids. Germline V gene sequence: CDR1 MNHEY, CDR2 SVGAGI. The CDR3 is CASSYSIWEGGLFF. The CDR3 nucleotides read TGTGCCAGCAGTTACTCGATCTGGGAGGGAGGACTGTTTTTT.

This clonotype occurred a few times. The V call is TRBV7-2, the J call TRBJ1-2; TRBD1 agrees at 8 bases. V shed 1 base and J 5 bases; nucleotides not matched to a gene: 9. Germline V CDR1 and CDR2: SGHTA, FQGNSA. CDR3 length: 16 amino acids. The CDR3 sequence: CASSLDRTGYGYGYTF. The CDR3 DNA reads TGTGCCAGCAGCTTAGATAGGACAGGGTATGGGTATGGCTACACCTTC.

This clonotype was seen a handful of times. The chain couples TRBV7-8 to TRBJ2-7; 7 bases fit TRBD1. This CDR3 has 15 amino acids. Germline assignment: CDR1 SGHVS and CDR2 FQNEAQ. V lost 4 bases and J lost 3; bases outside the gene matches: 9. CDR3 sequence: CASSSRTGTDYEQYF. In DNA form, the CDR3 reads TGTGCCAGCAGCTCTCGAACCGGGACAGACTACGAGCAGTACTTC. The whole variable domain, filled in from reference TRBV7-8 and TRBJ2-7, reads GAGVSQSPRYKVAKRGQDVALRCDPISGHVSLFWYQQALGQGPEFLTYFQNEAQLDKSGLPSDRFFAERPEGSVSTLKIQRTQQEDSAVYLCASSSRTGTDYEQYFGPGTRLTVT.

A few counts support this clonotype. The rearrangement links TRBV2 to TRBJ2-2; 12 bases are a match to TRBD1. In germline, CDR1 is SNHLY, CDR2 FYNNEI. CDR3 length: 17 amino acids. J gave up 7 bases and V 4 bases, and 10 bases lay outside the gene matches. CDR3 bases: TGTGCCAGCAGTGCCCTAGGGGACAGGGGGCATATCGGGGAGCTGTTTTTT. Protein: CASSALGDRGHIGELFF.

In the case of this clonotype: The final CDR3 position lacks the conserved phenylalanine or tryptophan, pointing to a likely read error. V and J are TRBV11-3 and TRBJ2-1; TRBD2 matches 10 bases. In germline, CDR1 is SGHNT, CDR2 YENEEA. The CDR3 is made up of 15 amino acids. V dropped 5 bases and J dropped 9; count of bases not matched to a gene: 10. As DNA, the CDR3 is TGTGCCAGCAGCAGGCCCGGGCTAGCGGGAGTTGAGCAGTTCTCC. This encodes CASSRPGLAGVEQFS.

This clonotype was observed a handful of times. CDR3 residues: CACRDRGPDTQYF. CDR3 sequence (DNA): TGTGCCTGCCGGGACAGGGGGCCAGATACGCAGTATTTT. The chain couples TRBV30 to TRBJ2-3, with 12 nucleotides matching TRBD1. V shed 6 bases, J shed 4 bases, and the junction held 2 bases outside the gene matches. The CDR3 covers 13 residues. CDR1 is GTSNPN, CDR2 SVGIG, per germline (reference sequence).

This clonotype was counted between two and nine times. V usage is TRBV28 and J usage is TRBJ1-5; 8 bases agree with TRBD1. The CDR3 runs 15 residues. The junction had 10 bases not matched to a gene; V was cut back by 3 bases and J by 9 bases. Germline CDR1 and CDR2: MDHEN and SYDVKM. The CDR3 sequence: CASSFGTGQFWPQHF. CDR3 nucleotide sequence: TGTGCCAGCAGTTTCGGGACAGGACAGTTTTGGCCCCAGCATTTT.

This clonotype occurred many times. The V call is TRBV20-1, the J call TRBJ1-2, with 11 positions matching TRBD1. Looked up from germline, CDR1 is DFQATT and CDR2 is SNEGSKA (reference sequence). Germline trimming cut 0 bases from V and 6 bases from J; bases unmatched to any gene: 9. The CDR3 totals 16 residues. In nucleotides, the CDR3 is TGCAGTGCTAGAGACCTCGGACAGGGGGCCTGGGATGGCTACACCTTC. Its translation is CSARDLGQGAWDGYTF.

The rearrangement uses TRBV5-1 and TRBJ2-5; 7 bases align to TRBD1. Germline V gives CDR1 SGHRS, CDR2 YFSETQ. V lost 4 bases to trimming and J lost 3 bases; unmatched junction nucleotides: 3. The CDR3 extends over 13 amino acids. The chain's CDR3 is CASSIGTEETQYF. CDR3 bases: TGCGCCAGCAGCATCGGGACAGAAGAGACCCAGTACTTC.

The sample holds many counts of this clonotype. The genes are TRBV5-1 and TRBJ2-3; D is unclear. The germline V gene encodes CDR1 SGHRS and CDR2 YFSETQ. The CDR3 spans 16 residues. Trimming pared 0 bases from V and 3 bases from J, leaving 14 bases between. CDR3 region: CASSLDILPGTDTQYF. The CDR3 region has the DNA TGCGCCAGCAGCTTGGACATTTTACCGGGTACAGATACGCAGTATTTT.

In its sample, this clonotype was seen many times. V is TRBV20-1 and J is TRBJ2-7; the D is unclear. The ends were cut back, 3 bases at V and 0 bases at J, with 6 bases in the middle. Germline values: CDR1 DFQATT, CDR2 SNEGSKA (reference sequence). The CDR3 contains 12 residues. This CDR3 reads CSASRSSYEQYF. In DNA form, the CDR3 reads TGCAGTGCTAGCAGGAGCTCCTACGAGCAGTACTTC.

This clonotype was picked up many times. J is TRBJ2-7 and V is TRBV7-2; 8 bases are shared with TRBD2. In germline, CDR1 is SGHTA, CDR2 FQGNSA. This CDR3 is built from 15 residues. The V and J ends lost 0 bases and 3 bases, in that order; junction bases with no gene match: 4. CDR3 in DNA: TGTGCCAGCAGCTTAGCGTCTACTAGCGGCTACGAGCAGTACTTC. It specifies CASSLASTSGYEQYF.

The J gene is TRBJ2-1, the V gene TRBV20-1; 7 bases are shared with TRBD1. Germline loops: CDR1 DFQATT, CDR2 SNEGSKA (reference sequence). There are 15 residues in the CDR3. V gave up 0 bases and J gave up 4 bases; unmatched junction bases: 6. The CDR3 DNA is TGCAGTGCTAGAGATATACAGGGGCAGTACAATGAGCAGTTCTTC. Its protein product is CSARDIQGQYNEQFF.